This T cell receptor beta chain was sequenced during a study of T cells in Graves' hyperthyroidism and ophthalmopathy. Findings of the study overall: In validation, the model predicted ophthalmopathy. These predictions came a median around 5.9 months before onset. Blood also held most thyroid clonotypes expanded beyond 0.001.

Per germline, CDR1 SGHTA and CDR2 FQGTGA. V was trimmed by 2 bases and J by 4 bases, leaving 10 bases between them. This CDR3 is built from 14 residues. Comment on this clonotype: No antigen is known for it.

The CDR3 regions of TCR beta were amplified from RNA transcripts. The HTBI primer set was used in a first-round RT-PCR of the TCR CDR3. TCRdb re-analysed the multiplex PCR reads in MiXCR, keeping a single row per CDR3 protein. The sample has 610,000 or so distinct CDR3 sequences, around 42% seen once. Uncontrolled infections, other autoimmune diseases, pregnancy or lactation led to exclusion of patients. This receptor was taken from a woman aged 18-30 years with Graves' hyperthyroidism. The chain combines TRBV7-3 with TRBJ2-3; D remains unclear. The sequenced sample was peripheral blood or thyroid tissue (not recorded which). The CDR3 DNA is TGTGCCAGCAGCTTAGGGGTGGCGTCAGATACGCAGTATTTT. As protein: CASSLGVASDTQYF.